Each of the 10 T cell receptor beta chains below was sequenced from the same sample in a study of T cell clonality in common variable immunodeficiency (dated by TCRdb to between 2014 and 2016). The library was obtained by the immunoSEQ multiplex PCR assay. TCRdb retrieved this table from immuneACCESS and kept in-frame rearrangements only. Not all clones are present; in checked studies, unresolved V genes account for under half, and no reason is known for the remainder. This sample contains tens of thousands of clones, none of which is a singleton. Under 6.5% of the sample goes to the ten largest clones. Sequenced: peripheral blood mononuclear cells. The origin of the receptors is a person between 18 and 75 years old in good health.

This clone was picked up many times. Read coverage stops 3 residues before the CDR3 terminus; the germline J gene supplies the remainder. The chain couples TRBV11-2 to TRBJ1-4; TRBD1 might be the D (5 bases). The CDR3 spans 13 residues. CDR1 SGHAT and CDR2 FQNNGV come from the germline V gene. V shed 1 base and J shed 8 bases, with 8 bases lying between them. CDR3: CASSLGRGEKLFF. Partial CDR3 DNA: TGTGCCAGCAGCTTAGGTCGGGGGGAAAAA.

This clone was observed at least ten times. The read ends 3 residues before the CDR3 terminus; that terminus is restored from the germline J gene. The chain combines TRBV5-1 with TRBJ2-3; 12 bases fit TRBD2. CDR1 is SGHRS, CDR2 YFSETQ, per germline. The V segment lost 4 bases and the J segment 4 bases; nucleotides outside the gene matches: 4. The CDR3 covers 15 residues. CDR3 in amino acids: CASSATSGSADTQYF. CDR3 DNA, as far as it was read: TGCGCCAGCAGCGCGACTAGCGGGAGCGCAGATACG.

This clone was picked up many times. The read halts 3 residues ahead of the CDR3 end, with the missing end drawn from the germline J gene. This sequence joins TRBV7-9 and TRBJ1-2; TRBD1 might be the D (6 bases). This CDR3 contains 13 residues. Germline assignment: CDR1 SEHNR and CDR2 FQNEAQ (reference sequence). CDR3 in amino acids: CASSVSGAGGYTF. The part of the CDR3 DNA that was read is TGTGCCAGCAGCGTATCAGGGGCTGGGGGC. Combining the CDR3 with reference TRBV7-9 and TRBJ1-2 gives the whole variable domain DTGVSQNPRHKITKRGQNVTFRCDPISEHNRLYWYRQTLGQGPEFLTYFQNEAQLEKSRLLSDRFSAERPKGSFSTLEIQRTEQGDSAMYLCASSVSGAGGYTFGSGTRLTVV.

Of note for this clone: The CDR3 is cut off 3 residues early in the read; its end comes from the germline J gene. The chain is built from TRBV6-2 or TRBV6-3 and TRBJ2-1, with 8 bases matching TRBD2. Germline CDR1 is MNHEY and CDR2 is SVGEGT. V lost 5 bases, J lost 9 bases, and 12 bases stayed unmatched. CDR3 length equals 15 residues. This CDR3 reads CASSAVAGPRGEQFF. The part of the CDR3 DNA that was read is TGTGCCAGCAGTGCTGTAGCGGGGCCTCGGGGTGAG.

This clone was detected ten times or more. The read comes to an end 3 residues before the CDR3 does, leaving the germline J gene to fill in the end. V gene TRBV7-6 combines with J gene TRBJ2-7; perhaps TRBD1 as D (6 bases). Between the trimmed V and J ends, which lost 6 bases and 6 bases, there was a span of 18 bases. The CDR3 sequence is 14 residues long. Germline CDR1 reads SGHVS; CDR2 reads FNYEAQ. The CDR3 sequence: CASSPTGYPLEQYF. CDR3 DNA, as far as it was read: TGTGCCAGCAGTCCCACAGGGTACCCTCTCGAG.

This clone has at least ten counts. The sequenced fragment ends 3 residues before the CDR3 boundary, so the rest is inferred from the germline J gene. The genes are TRBV6-2 or TRBV6-3 and TRBJ1-5; 8 nucleotides agree with TRBD1. CDR3 length: 16 amino acids. The junction had 6 bases not matched to a gene; V was cut back by 2 bases and J by 3 bases. Germline V CDR1 and CDR2: MNHEY, SVGEGT. The covered CDR3 bases are TGTGCCAGCAGTTACCGTTTGACAGGGGACAATCAGCCC. Translation gives CASSYRLTGDNQP. The CDR3 reads in full as CASSYRLTGDNQPQHF.

This clone has just a few counts. CDR3 amino acids: CAGGGNTEAFF. Partial CDR3 DNA: TGTGCCGGCGGGGGGAACACTGAA. The chain combines TRBV7-9 with TRBJ1-1; tentative D call: TRBD1 (5 bases). The CDR3 extends 3 residues past the end of the read, so its final part is completed from the germline J gene. CDR3 size: 11 residues. Germline CDR1 is SEHNR and CDR2 is FQNEAQ (reference sequence). V dropped 11 bases and J dropped 1 base, with 8 bases sitting between them.

The sample holds many counts of this clone. The read stops 3 residues short of the end of the CDR3; the missing end is completed from the germline J gene. J is TRBJ2-2 and V is TRBV5-1, with 7 nucleotides matching TRBD1. CDR3 size: 15 residues. J was trimmed by 4 bases and V by 2 bases; bases with no gene match: 5. Germline assignment: CDR1 SGHRS and CDR2 YFSETQ. The sequenced part of the CDR3 DNA is TGCGCCAGCAGCTTCGGACAGGCGAGCACCGGGGAG. Translating gives CASSFGQASTGE. The complete CDR3 protein is CASSFGQASTGELFF.

This clone was observed many times. The read halts 3 residues ahead of the CDR3 end, with the missing end drawn from the germline J gene. The J gene is TRBJ2-3, the V gene TRBV20-1; D is possibly TRBD1 (5 bases). Trimming stripped 0 bases from V and 2 bases from J, with 9 bases between. Germline CDR1 and CDR2: DFQATT and SNEGSKA (reference sequence). The CDR3 is 14 residues long. Partial CDR3 DNA: TGCAGTGCTAGAGATAGGGGAATCACAGATACG. Translated: CSARDRGITDT. The full CDR3 reads CSARDRGITDTQYF.

In its sample, this clone was seen many times. The CDR3: CSARVTSEETQYF. Incomplete CDR3 DNA: TGCAGTGCTAGGGTGACTAGCGAAGAGACC. V gene TRBV20-1 combines with J gene TRBJ2-5, with TRBD2 matching 8 bases. The read ends 3 residues shy of where the CDR3 ends; the end is completed using the germline J gene. Germline trimming cut 3 bases from V and 3 bases from J; bases unmatched to any gene: 3. The germline V gene encodes CDR1 DFQATT and CDR2 SNEGSKA (reference sequence). The CDR3 has 13 residues.